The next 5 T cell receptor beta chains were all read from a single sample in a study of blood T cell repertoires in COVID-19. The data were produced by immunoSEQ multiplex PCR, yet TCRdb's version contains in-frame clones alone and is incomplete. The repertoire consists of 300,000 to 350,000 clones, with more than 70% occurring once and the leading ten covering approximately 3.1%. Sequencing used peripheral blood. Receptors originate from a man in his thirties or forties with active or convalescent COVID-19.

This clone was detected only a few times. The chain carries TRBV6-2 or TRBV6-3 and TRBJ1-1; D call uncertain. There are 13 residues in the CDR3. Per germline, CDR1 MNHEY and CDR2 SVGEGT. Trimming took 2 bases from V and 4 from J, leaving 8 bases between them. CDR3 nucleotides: TGTGCCAGCAGTTACCCGGGAGCCACTGAAGCTTTCTTT. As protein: CASSYPGATEAFF.

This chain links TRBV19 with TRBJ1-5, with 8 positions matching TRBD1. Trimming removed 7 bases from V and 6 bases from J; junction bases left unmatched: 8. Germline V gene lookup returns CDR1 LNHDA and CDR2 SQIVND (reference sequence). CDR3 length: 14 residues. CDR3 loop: CASNRQGAFQPQHF. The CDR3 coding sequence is TGTGCCAGTAATCGGCAGGGGGCGTTTCAGCCCCAGCATTTT. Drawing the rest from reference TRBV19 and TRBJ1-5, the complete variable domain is DGGITQSPKYLFRKEGQNVTLSCEQNLNHDAMYWYRQDPGQGLRLIYYSQIVNDFQKGDIAEGYSVSREKKESFPLTVTSAQKNPTAFYLCASNRQGAFQPQHFGDGTRLSIL.

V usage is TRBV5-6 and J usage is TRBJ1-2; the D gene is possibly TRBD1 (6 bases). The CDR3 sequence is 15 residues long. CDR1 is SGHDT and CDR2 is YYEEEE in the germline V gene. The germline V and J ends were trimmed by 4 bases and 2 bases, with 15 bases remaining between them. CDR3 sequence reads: CASSPGGRFNYGYTF. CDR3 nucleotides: TGTGCCAGCAGCCCGGGGGGCAGGTTCAACTATGGCTACACCTTC.

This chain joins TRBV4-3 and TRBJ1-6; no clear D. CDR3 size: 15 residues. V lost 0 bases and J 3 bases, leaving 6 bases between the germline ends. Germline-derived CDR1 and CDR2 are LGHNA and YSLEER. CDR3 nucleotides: TGCGCCAGCAGCCAAGATAAGCTCTATAATTCACCCCTCCACTTT. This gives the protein CASSQDKLYNSPLHF.

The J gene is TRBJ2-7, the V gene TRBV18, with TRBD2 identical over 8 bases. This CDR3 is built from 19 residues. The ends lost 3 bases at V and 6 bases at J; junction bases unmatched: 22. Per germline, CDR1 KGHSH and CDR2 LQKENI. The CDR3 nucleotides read TGTGCCAGCTCACCGGCCGTCGGTAGCGGGATTGGGGTCACTACCGAGCAGTACTTC. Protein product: CASSPAVGSGIGVTTEQYF.